The TCR beta chain described here comes from a study of blood T cell repertoires in COVID-19 (dated by TCRdb to 2018 to 2020). In terms of the full investigation: Samples covering the acute and convalescent phases of COVID-19 were provided by collaborators in the United States, Italy and Spain. The material from the prospective study consisted of cDNA or gDNA derived from T cells, B-cell-depleted T cells, or PBMCs. Deeply sampled blood TCRbeta repertoires from subjects exposed to, actively infected with, or recovered from COVID-19 were included in the dataset. The repertoires were released in a freely available public database intended as a resource for research on the immune response to SARS-CoV-2. Samples came from the ongoing ImmuneRACE study (first 160 participants) plus 1,254 subjects from 6 global collaborators. The sample metadata nearly always contained a de-identified subject ID, COVID-19 status, age in years and sex. Where HLA class I and class II types were available, the types were taken from metadata supplied by the sample provider, not from assay-based typing. What the work shows at the level of the full study, not this receptor alone: How much clinical and demographic metadata was included differed by source and by participant, and the metadata was provided uncurated.

As encoded in the germline V gene, CDR1 is SGHDT while CDR2 is YYEEEE. The germline ends are 7 bases apart after V is trimmed by 0 bases and J by 3 bases. Reading from cysteine to phenylalanine, the CDR3 counts 14 amino acids. The sequence is cut down to CDR3 DNA, 42 bases in frame from base 1. TCRbeta CDR3 regions were amplified from genomic DNA using the immunoSEQ Assay, a bias-controlled multiplex PCR. For the original study's pipeline: Within the assay, amplification of reference gene primers was used to estimate how many nucleated cells each sample contained. To quantify the absolute abundance of each unique TCRbeta CDR3 rearrangement, sequence reads were collapsed and filtered. For each sample, productive Simpson clonality was calculated by taking the square root of Simpson's diversity index across productive rearrangements. The table comes from immuneACCESS by way of TCRdb, which keeps in-frame sequences with V and J called. Part of the clones is missing from these tables; in studies checked, under half for an unresolved V gene and the rest for unknown reasons. That table gives V, J and clone size, and the DNA gave D and trimming. The sample data list about 130,000 clones, and roughly 84% of these were observed just once. Around 1.4% of the sample is held by the ten biggest clonotypes.

Collaborating institutions collected whole blood in K2EDTA tubes following their own protocols. For TCRbeta analysis, collaborators shipped samples in one of three forms: frozen whole blood, isolated PBMCs, or DNA extracted from either of those sample types. Notes on this clone: The target of this receptor is not known. Per-base qualities were not stored, and no clone one base away is much larger.

The sequence joins TRBV5-6 to TRBJ1-3, with no confident D gene call. Sequenced sample: peripheral blood. The clonotype was recovered from a man aged 60 to 75 with acute or convalescent COVID-19. The CDR3 loop reads CASSLGRGGNTIYF. DNA sequence: TGTGCCAGCAGCTTGGGGCGCGGTGGAAACACCATATATTTT.